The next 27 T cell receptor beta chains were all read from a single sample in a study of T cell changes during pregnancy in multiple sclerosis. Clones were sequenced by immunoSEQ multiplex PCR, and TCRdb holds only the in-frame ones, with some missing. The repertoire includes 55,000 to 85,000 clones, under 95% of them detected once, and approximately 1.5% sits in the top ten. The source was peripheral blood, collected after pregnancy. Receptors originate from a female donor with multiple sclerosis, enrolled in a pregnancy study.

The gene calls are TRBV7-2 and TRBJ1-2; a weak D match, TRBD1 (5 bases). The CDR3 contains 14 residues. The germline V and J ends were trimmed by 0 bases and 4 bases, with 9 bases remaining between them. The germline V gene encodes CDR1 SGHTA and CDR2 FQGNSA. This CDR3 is CASSLASGGYGYTF. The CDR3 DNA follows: TGTGCCAGCAGCTTAGCGTCGGGGGGCTATGGCTACACCTTC.

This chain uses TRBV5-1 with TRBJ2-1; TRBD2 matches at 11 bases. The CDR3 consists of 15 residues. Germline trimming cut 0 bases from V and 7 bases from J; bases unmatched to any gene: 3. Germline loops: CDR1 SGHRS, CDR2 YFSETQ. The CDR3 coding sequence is TGCGCCAGCAGCTTGGTACTAGCGGGAGTAAATGAGCAGTTCTTC. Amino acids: CASSLVLAGVNEQFF.

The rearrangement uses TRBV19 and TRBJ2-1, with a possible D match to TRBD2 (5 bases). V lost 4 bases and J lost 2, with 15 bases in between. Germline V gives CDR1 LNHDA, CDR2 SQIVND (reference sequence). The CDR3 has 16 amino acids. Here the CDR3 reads CASSTELVGPYNEQFF. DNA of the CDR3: TGTGCCAGTAGTACCGAACTAGTAGGCCCCTACAATGAGCAGTTCTTC.

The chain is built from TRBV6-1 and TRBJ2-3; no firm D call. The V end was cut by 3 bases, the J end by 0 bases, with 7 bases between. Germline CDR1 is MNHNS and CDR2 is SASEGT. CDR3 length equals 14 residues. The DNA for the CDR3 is TGTGCCAGCAGTGACTTTCTTAGCACAGATACGCAGTATTTT. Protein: CASSDFLSTDTQYF.

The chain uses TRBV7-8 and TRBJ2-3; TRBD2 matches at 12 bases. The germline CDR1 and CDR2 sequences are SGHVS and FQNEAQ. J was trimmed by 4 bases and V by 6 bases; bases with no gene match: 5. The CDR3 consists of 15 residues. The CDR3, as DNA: TGTGCCAGCAGGAAACTAGCGGGAGGTCCAGATACGCAGTATTTT. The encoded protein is CASRKLAGGPDTQYF.

The CDR3 sequence is CSVVIRITDTQYF. CDR3 nucleotides: TGCAGCGTTGTGATCAGGATTACAGATACGCAGTATTTT. V is TRBV29-1 and J is TRBJ2-3; no definite D call. The CDR3 runs to 13 residues. Deletions cut 4 bases from V and 3 bases from J, with 11 bases between. The germline V gene encodes CDR1 SQVTM and CDR2 ANQGSEA.

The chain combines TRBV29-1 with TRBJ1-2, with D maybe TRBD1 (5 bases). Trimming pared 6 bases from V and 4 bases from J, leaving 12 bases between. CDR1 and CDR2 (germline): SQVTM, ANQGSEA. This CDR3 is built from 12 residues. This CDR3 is CSVVDSFYGYTF. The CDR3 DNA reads TGCAGCGTCGTAGACAGCTTCTATGGCTACACCTTC.

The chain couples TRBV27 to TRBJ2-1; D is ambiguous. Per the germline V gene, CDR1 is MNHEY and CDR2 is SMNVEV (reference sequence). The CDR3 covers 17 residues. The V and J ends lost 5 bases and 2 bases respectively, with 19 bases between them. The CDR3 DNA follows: TGTGCCAGCAGTCGTACTGTTAGTAAGGCGGCCTACAATGAGCAGTTCTTC. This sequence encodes CASSRTVSKAAYNEQFF.

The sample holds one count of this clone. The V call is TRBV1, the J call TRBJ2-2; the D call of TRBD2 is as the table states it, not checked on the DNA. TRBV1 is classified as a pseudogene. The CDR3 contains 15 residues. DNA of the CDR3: TGCACCAGCAGCCACCGAGGGTCAGACACCGGGGAGCTGTTTTTT. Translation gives CTSSHRGSDTGELFF.

CDR3 sequence (DNA): TGCGCCAGCAGCTTGCAAACTAGCGGCACAGATACGCAGTATTTT. It encodes CASSLQTSGTDTQYF. The J gene is TRBJ2-3, the V gene TRBV5-1, with 7 bases aligning to TRBD2. CDR1 and CDR2 from the germline V gene are SGHRS and YFSETQ. The CDR3 extends over 15 amino acids. J lost 1 base, V lost 1 base, and 3 bases had no gene match.

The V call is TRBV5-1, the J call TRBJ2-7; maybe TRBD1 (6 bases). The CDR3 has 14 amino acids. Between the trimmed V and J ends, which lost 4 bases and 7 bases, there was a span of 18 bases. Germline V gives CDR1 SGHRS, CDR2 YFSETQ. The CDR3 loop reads CASSPRQDSGEQYF. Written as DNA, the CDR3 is TGCGCCAGCAGCCCAAGACAGGATTCGGGGGAGCAGTACTTC.

DNA of the CDR3: TGTGCCAGCAGTGATTTGATTGTAGCTTGGTCCCAGCATTTT. Its protein is CASSDLIVAWSQHF. The chain has TRBV6-1 and TRBJ1-5; unclear D gene. The V end was cut by 3 bases, the J end by 11 bases, with 17 bases between. CDR1 is MNHNS and CDR2 is SASEGT in the germline V gene. The CDR3 extends over 14 amino acids.

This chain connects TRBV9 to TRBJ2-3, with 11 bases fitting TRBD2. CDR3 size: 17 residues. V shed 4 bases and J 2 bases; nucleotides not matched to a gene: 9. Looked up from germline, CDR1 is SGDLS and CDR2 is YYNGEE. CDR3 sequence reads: CASSRGLAGEYTDTQYF. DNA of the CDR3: TGTGCCAGCAGCCGTGGACTAGCGGGTGAATACACAGATACGCAGTATTTT.

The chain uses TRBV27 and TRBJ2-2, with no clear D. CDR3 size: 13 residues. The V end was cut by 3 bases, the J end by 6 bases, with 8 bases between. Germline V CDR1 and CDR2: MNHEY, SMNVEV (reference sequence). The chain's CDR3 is CASSFFRSGELFF. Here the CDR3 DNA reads TGTGCCAGCAGTTTTTTCCGGTCCGGGGAGCTGTTTTTT.

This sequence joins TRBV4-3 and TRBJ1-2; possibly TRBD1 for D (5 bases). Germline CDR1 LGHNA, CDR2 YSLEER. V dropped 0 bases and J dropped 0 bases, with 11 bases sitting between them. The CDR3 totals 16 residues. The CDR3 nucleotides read TGCGCCAGCAGCCAAGAATTCACAGGCTCTAACTATGGCTACACCTTC. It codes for CASSQEFTGSNYGYTF.

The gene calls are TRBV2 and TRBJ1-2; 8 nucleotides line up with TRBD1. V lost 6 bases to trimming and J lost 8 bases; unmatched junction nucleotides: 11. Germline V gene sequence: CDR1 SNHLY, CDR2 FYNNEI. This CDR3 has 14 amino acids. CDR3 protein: CASSRDRSPSGYTF. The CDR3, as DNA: TGTGCCAGCAGCCGGGACAGGAGCCCCAGCGGCTACACCTTC.

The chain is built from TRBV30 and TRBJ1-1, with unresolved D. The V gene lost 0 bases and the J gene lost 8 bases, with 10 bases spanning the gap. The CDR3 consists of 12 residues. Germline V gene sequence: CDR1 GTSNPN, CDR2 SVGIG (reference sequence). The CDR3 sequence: CAWSVRRVEAFF. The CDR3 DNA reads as TGTGCCTGGAGTGTACGCCGCGTCGAAGCTTTCTTT.

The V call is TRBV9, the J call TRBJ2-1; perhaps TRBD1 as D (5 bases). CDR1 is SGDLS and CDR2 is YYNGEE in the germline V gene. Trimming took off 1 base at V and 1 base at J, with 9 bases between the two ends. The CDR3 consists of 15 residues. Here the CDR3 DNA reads TGTGCCAGCAGCGTACTAGGGGAATCCTACAATGAGCAGTTCTTC. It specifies CASSVLGESYNEQFF.

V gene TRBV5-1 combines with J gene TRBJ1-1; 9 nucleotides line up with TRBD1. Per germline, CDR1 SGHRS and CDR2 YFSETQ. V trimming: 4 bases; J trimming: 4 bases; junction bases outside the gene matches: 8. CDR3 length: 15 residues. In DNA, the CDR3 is TGCGCCAGCAGCCGGGGGACAGGGTCGAGCACTGAAGCTTTCTTT. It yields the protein CASSRGTGSSTEAFF.

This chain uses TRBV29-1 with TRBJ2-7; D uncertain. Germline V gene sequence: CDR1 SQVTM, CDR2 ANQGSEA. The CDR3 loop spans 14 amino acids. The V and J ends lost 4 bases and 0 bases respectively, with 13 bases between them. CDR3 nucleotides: TGCAGCGTTGCTACAGACCTGAGCTCCTACGAGCAGTACTTC. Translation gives CSVATDLSSYEQYF.

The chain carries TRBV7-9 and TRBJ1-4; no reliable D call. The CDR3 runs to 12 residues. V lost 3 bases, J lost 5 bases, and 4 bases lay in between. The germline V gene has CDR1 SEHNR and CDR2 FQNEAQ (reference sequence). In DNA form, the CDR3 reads TGTGCCAGCAGCTTCCTAAATGAAAAACTGTTTTTT. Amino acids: CASSFLNEKLFF.

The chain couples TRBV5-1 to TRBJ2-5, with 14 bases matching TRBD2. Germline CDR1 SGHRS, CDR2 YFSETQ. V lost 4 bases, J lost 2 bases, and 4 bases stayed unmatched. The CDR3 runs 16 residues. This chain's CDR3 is CASSTGLAGAQETQYF. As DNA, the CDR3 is TGCGCCAGCAGCACGGGACTAGCGGGAGCTCAAGAGACCCAGTACTTC. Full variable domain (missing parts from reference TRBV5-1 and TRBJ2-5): KAGVTQTPRYLIKTRGQQVTLSCSPISGHRSVSWYQQTPGQGLQFLFEYFSETQRNKGNFPGRFSGRQFSNSRSEMNVSTLELGDSALYLCASSTGLAGAQETQYFGPGTRLLVL.

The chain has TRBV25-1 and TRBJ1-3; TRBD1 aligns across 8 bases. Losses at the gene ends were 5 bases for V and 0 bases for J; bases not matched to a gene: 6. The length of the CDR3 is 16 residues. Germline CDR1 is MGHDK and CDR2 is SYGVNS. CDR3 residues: CASSPGQGSSGNTIYF. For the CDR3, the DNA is TGTGCCAGCAGTCCAGGACAGGGAAGCTCTGGAAACACCATATATTTT.

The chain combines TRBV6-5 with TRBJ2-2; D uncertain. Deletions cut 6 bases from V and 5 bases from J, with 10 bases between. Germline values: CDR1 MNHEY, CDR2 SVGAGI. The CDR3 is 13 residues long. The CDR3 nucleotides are TGTGCCAGCAGCTCCCCGGAGACCGGGGAGCTGTTTTTT. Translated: CASSSPETGELFF.

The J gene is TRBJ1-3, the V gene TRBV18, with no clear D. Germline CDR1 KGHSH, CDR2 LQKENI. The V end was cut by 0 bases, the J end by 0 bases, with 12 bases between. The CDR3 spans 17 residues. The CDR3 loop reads CASSPPSTKRSGNTIYF. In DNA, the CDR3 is TGTGCCAGCTCACCACCTAGCACCAAGCGCTCTGGAAACACCATATATTTT.

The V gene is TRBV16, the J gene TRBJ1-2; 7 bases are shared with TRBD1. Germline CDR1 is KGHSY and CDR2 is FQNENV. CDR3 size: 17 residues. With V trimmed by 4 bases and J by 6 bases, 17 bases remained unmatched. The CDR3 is CASSRTAPQGDRDGYTF. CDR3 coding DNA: TGTGCCAGCAGCCGGACGGCACCGCAGGGAGACAGGGATGGCTACACCTTC.

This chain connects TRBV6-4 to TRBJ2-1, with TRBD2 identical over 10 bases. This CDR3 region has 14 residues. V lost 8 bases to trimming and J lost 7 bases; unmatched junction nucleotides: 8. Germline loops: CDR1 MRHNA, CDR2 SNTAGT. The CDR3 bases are TGTGCCAGCTCTCCCGGGACTAGCGAGAATGAGCAGTTCTTC. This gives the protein CASSPGTSENEQFF.